Listed below are T cell receptor beta chains from one sample, sequenced in a study of cytotoxic CD8 clonotypes in ibrutinib-treated CLL. Libraries were prepared by immunoSEQ multiplex PCR; TCRdb keeps only in-frame clonotypes and omits some of them. The top ten hold over 10% of the sample, which has 150,000 or so clones, 79% seen once. The sample in question was PBMCs, obtained after 12 months of ibrutinib treatment. Source of these receptors: a human donor with chronic lymphocytic leukemia. The CDR3 runs from the conserved cysteine through the conserved F or W. The order of the fields is J gene, D gene, V gene, CDR3 protein. The D gene is left open where the match is weak.

TRBJ2-5,TRBD2,TRBV7-9,CASSSGLAGEVETQYF
TRBJ1-1,.,TRBV15,CATSRDPTFIVEAFF
TRBJ2-5,.,TRBV12-2,CASRRGGRIATQYF
TRBJ1-1,TRBD1,TRBV29-1,CSGDRNTEAFF
TRBJ2-7,.,TRBV27,CASSLYGKTYEQYF
TRBJ2-1,.,TRBV27,CASNTFRGDEQFF
TRBJ1-2,.,TRBV7-8,CASSLVRAKSYGYTF
TRBJ2-1,TRBD2,TRBV5-5,CASSPGLAGLLGEQFF
TRBJ2-3,.,TRBV9,CASSVAKDTQYF
TRBJ2-5,.,TRBV27,CASSPMPPQETQYF
TRBJ2-1,TRBD2,TRBV6-5,CASRGLAFKGNEQFF
TRBJ2-7,.,TRBV7-8,CASSLSMYEQYF
TRBJ2-7,.,TRBV7-9,CASSLMDFDYEQYF
TRBJ1-1,.,TRBV18,CASSPPDFVFTEAFF
TRBJ2-3,.,TRBV30,CAWSIQVSTDTQYF
TRBJ2-2,.,TRBV27,CASSPHKRQNTGELFF
TRBJ2-7,.,TRBV7-6,CASSFSTGTYEQYF
TRBJ2-7,TRBD2,TRBV5-1,CASSSILAGADEQYF
TRBJ2-1,.,TRBV5-6,CASSPTGLNEQFF
TRBJ1-5,.,TRBV5-4,CASSRDGSGNQPQHF